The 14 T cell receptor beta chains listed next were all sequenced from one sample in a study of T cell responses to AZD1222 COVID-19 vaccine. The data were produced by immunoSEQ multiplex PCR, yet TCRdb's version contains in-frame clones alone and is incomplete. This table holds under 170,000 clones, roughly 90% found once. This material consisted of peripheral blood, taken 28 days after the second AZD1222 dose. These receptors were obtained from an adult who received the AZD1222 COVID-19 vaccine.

The chain's CDR3 is CASSSGTLGTDTQYF. Here the CDR3 DNA reads TGTGCCAGTAGTTCCGGGACACTAGGCACAGATACGCAGTATTTT. J is TRBJ2-3 and V is TRBV19; weak D call: TRBD1 (6 bases). Germline V CDR1 and CDR2: LNHDA, SQIVND (reference sequence). The V end was cut by 5 bases, the J end by 1 base, with 13 bases between. CDR3 length: 15 amino acids.

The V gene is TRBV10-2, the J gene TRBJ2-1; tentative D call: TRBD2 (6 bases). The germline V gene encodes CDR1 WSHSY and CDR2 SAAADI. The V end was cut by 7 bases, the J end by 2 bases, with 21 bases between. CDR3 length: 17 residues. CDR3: CASTHPPFGGTYNEQFF. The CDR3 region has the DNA TGCGCCAGCACCCACCCCCCTTTCGGCGGGACCTACAATGAGCAGTTCTTC.

CDR3 nucleotides: TGCGCCAGCAAGGCCCTCCGGGGGCTGAACACTGAAGCTTTCTTT. This gives the protein CASKALRGLNTEAFF. The rearrangement uses TRBV10-2 and TRBJ1-1; TRBD1 might be the D (6 bases). V gave up 7 bases and J gave up 0 bases, with 15 bases separating them. CDR1 and CDR2 (germline): WSHSY, SAAADI. This CDR3 contains 15 residues.

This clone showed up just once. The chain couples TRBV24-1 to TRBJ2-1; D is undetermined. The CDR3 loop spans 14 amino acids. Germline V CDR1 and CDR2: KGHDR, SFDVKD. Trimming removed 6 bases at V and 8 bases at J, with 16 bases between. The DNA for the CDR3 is TGTGCCACCAGTTCGGCAATAGCCGCCTATGAGCAGTTCTTC. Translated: CATSSAIAAYEQFF.

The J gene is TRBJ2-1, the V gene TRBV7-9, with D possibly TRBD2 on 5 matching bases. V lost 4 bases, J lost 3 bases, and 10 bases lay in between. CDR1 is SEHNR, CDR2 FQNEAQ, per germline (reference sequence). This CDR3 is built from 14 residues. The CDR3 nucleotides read TGTGCCAGCAGCTGGGAGACTAACTACAATGAGCAGTTCTTC. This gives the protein CASSWETNYNEQFF.

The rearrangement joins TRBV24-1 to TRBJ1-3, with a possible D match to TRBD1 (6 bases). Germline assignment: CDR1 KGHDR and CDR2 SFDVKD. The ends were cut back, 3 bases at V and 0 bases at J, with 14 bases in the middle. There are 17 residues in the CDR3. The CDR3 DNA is TGTGCCACCAGTGATCAGGGGACGGTGAGCTCTGGAAACACCATATATTTT. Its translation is CATSDQGTVSSGNTIYF.

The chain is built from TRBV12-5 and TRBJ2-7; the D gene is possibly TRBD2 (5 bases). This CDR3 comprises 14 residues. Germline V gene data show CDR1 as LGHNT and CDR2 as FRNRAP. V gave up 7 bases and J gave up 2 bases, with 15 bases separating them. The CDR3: CASAFRTQTYEQYF. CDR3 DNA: TGTGCTAGTGCCTTCCGGACTCAAACCTACGAGCAGTACTTC.

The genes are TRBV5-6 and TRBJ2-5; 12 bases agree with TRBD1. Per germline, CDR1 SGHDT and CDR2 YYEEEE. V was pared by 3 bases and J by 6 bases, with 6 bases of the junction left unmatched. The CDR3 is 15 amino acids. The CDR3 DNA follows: TGTGCCAGCAGCTCGGGGACAGGGGGCTTGAAGACCCAGTACTTC. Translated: CASSSGTGGLKTQYF.

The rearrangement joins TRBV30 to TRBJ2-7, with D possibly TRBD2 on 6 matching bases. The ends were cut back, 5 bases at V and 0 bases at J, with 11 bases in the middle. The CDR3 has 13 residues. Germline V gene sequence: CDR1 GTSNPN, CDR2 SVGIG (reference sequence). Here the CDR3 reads CAWGTESSYEQYF. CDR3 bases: TGTGCCTGGGGGACTGAGAGCTCCTACGAGCAGTACTTC.

The CDR3 nucleotides are TGTGCCATCAGTGGGACAGACGGAGGCCAGCCCCAGCATTTT. Amino acid sequence: CAISGTDGGQPQHF. The chain links TRBV10-3 to TRBJ1-5; D might be TRBD1 (6 bases). The CDR3 consists of 14 residues. Germline V lookup: CDR1 ENHRY, CDR2 SYGVKD. Trimming stripped 4 bases from V and 7 bases from J, with 14 bases between.

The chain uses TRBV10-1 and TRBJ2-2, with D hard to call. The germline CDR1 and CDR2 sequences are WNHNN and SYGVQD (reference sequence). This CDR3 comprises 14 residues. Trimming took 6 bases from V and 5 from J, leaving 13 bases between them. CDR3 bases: TGCGCCAGCAGGGGCCCCTTAGGGACCGGGGAGCTGTTTTTT. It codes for CASRGPLGTGELFF.

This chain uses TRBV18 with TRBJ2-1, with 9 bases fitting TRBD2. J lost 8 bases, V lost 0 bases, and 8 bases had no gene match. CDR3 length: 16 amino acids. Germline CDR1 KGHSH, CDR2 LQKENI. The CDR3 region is CASSPPGLAKSDEQFF. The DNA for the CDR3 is TGTGCCAGCTCACCACCAGGACTAGCGAAATCGGATGAGCAGTTCTTC.

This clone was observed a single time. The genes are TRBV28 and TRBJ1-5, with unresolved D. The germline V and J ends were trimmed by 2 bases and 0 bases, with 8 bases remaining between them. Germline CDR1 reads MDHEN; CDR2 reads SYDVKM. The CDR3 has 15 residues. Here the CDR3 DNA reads TGTGCCAGCAGTTTAGACACCTATAGCAATCAGCCCCAGCATTTT. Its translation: CASSLDTYSNQPQHF.

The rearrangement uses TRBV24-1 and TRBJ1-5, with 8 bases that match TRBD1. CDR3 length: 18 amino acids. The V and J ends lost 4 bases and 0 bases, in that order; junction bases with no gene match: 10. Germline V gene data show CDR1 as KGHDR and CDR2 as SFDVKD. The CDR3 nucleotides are TGTGCCACCAGTGACTCCGGGACAGGCCTCTATAGCAATCAGCCCCAGCATTTT. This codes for CATSDSGTGLYSNQPQHF.